Below, 17 T cell receptor beta chains from the same sample are listed, as sequenced in a study of T cells in Graves' hyperthyroidism and ophthalmopathy. It was RNA transcripts that yielded the amplified TCR beta CDR3 regions. The HTBI primer set was used in a first-round RT-PCR of the TCR CDR3. One entry per CDR3 protein results from TCRdb running MiXCR on the multiplex PCR reads. Counted here are hundreds of thousands of distinct CDR3 sequences, roughly 37% occurring once; the ten biggest clones make up roughly 8.3%. The material sequenced was blood. The receptors shown here come from a young man with Graves' hyperthyroidism.

This clonotype was recorded at least ten times. The rearrangement joins TRBV10-3 to TRBJ1-5, with TRBD1 as a possible D gene (5 bases). This CDR3 is 16 amino acids long. The ends were cut back, 3 bases at V and 5 bases at J, with 17 bases in the middle. The germline gives CDR1 ENHRY, CDR2 SYGVKD. CDR3 region: CAISDGGRGLDQPQHF. The CDR3 nucleotides read TGTGCCATCAGTGATGGTGGACGGGGGTTAGATCAGCCCCAGCATTTT.

The CDR3 DNA reads as TGTGCCAGCAGCCCCGCGGGGCGGGGGGCATACGAGCAGTACTTC. Amino acid sequence: CASSPAGRGAYEQYF. V and J are TRBV7-9 and TRBJ2-7; 8 bases are shared with TRBD2. The CDR3 length is 15 residues. Germline V gives CDR1 SEHNR, CDR2 FQNEAQ (reference sequence). V trimming: 5 bases; J trimming: 4 bases; junction bases outside the gene matches: 10.

Concerning this clonotype: Likely a read error: the CDR3 ends without its conserved phenylalanine or tryptophan. This chain connects TRBV9 to TRBJ1-4; D call uncertain. Germline V CDR1 and CDR2: SGDLS, YYNGEE. CDR3 length: 16 amino acids. V lost 1 base and J lost 2, with 12 bases in between. The CDR3 nucleotides are TGTGCCAGCAGCGTATCGGCTCTCGGCACTAATGAAAAACTGTTTCTT. It codes for CASSVSALGTNEKLFL.

The rearrangement links TRBV7-3 to TRBJ2-5; 11 positions agree with TRBD2. V lost 3 bases, J lost 5 bases, and 11 bases stayed unmatched. Germline lookup yields CDR1 SGHTA and CDR2 FQGTGA. This CDR3 comprises 17 residues. The CDR3 nucleotides read TGTGCCAGCAGCTTGGACCTACTAGCGGGAGAGTTCGAGACCCAGTACTTC. It encodes CASSLDLLAGEFETQYF.

Many counts were recorded for this clonotype. This rearrangement joins TRBV2 to TRBJ1-5, with 9 bases fitting TRBD1. The J segment lost 3 bases and the V segment lost 6 bases, leaving 3 bases of the junction unmatched. The CDR3 is 14 amino acids. Germline values: CDR1 SNHLY, CDR2 FYNNEI. The CDR3: CASRGTGFNQPQHF. As DNA, the CDR3 is TGTGCCAGCAGAGGGACAGGGTTCAATCAGCCCCAGCATTTT.

Remarks on this clonotype: This may stem from a read error, because a much larger clone lies one nucleotide away. This chain connects TRBV29-1 to TRBJ2-5, with a tentative D call TRBD2 (6 bases). The CDR3 length is 15 residues. Deletions cut 4 bases from V and 7 bases from J, with 22 bases between. Germline assignment: CDR1 SQVTM and CDR2 ANQGSEA. The CDR3 loop reads CSVGGTTAPEGTQYF. CDR3 coding DNA: TGCAGCGTTGGAGGGACGACCGCGCCGGAGGGGACCCAGTACTTC.

V gene TRBV29-1 combines with J gene TRBJ2-7, with TRBD2 as a possible D gene (6 bases). The V end was cut by 4 bases, the J end by 5 bases, with 15 bases between. Looked up from germline, CDR1 is SQVTM and CDR2 is ANQGSEA. CDR3 length equals 13 residues. The CDR3: CSVVAGSWDEQYF. In nucleotides, the CDR3 is TGCAGCGTTGTGGCGGGGTCTTGGGACGAGCAGTACTTC.

The rearrangement joins TRBV7-9 to TRBJ2-7; 8 nucleotides match TRBD1. The CDR3 length is 15 residues. Germline CDR1 and CDR2: SEHNR and FQNEAQ (reference sequence). Trimming cost V 3 bases and J 1 base; bases outside gene matches: 5. CDR3 in amino acids: CASSLRQGPSYEQYF. Here the CDR3 DNA reads TGTGCCAGCAGCTTGAGACAGGGGCCGTCCTACGAGCAGTACTTC.

This rearrangement joins TRBV5-1 to TRBJ2-7, with 9 bases matching TRBD2. The DNA end lines up better with TRBJ2-1; the J call may be wrong. Germline V gene data show CDR1 as SGHRS and CDR2 as YFSETQ. The CDR3 has 14 amino acids. The CDR3 nucleotides read TGCGCCAGCAGCTTGGTAGCGGGAGACCGAGAGCAGTTCTTC. Translation: CASSLVAGDREQFF.

This clonotype appeared a few times. The chain couples TRBV20-1 to TRBJ2-7; D gene ambiguous. CDR1 and CDR2 from the germline V gene are DFQATT and SNEGSKA (reference sequence). The CDR3 is 14 residues long. Trimming cost V 3 bases and J 4 bases, with 16 bases left between them. The CDR3 protein is CSASGLLSKYEQYF. Written as DNA, the CDR3 is TGCAGTGCTAGCGGGTTACTGTCGAAATACGAGCAGTACTTC.

This clonotype was found many times. The chain joins TRBV5-1 to TRBJ2-7, with 9 nucleotides matching TRBD2. V was clipped by 0 bases and J by 4 bases; unmatched bases: 5. The germline V gene encodes CDR1 SGHRS and CDR2 YFSETQ. This CDR3 is built from 15 residues. The DNA for the CDR3 is TGCGCCAGCAGCTTGGAGCTAGCGGGAATGTACGAGCAGTACTTC. This translates into CASSLELAGMYEQYF.

V and J are TRBV6-5 and TRBJ1-2, with a weak D call TRBD1 (5 bases). V lost 2 bases and J 13 bases, leaving 11 bases between the germline ends. CDR3 length: 11 amino acids. Germline V gene lookup returns CDR1 MNHEY and CDR2 SVGAGI. The CDR3: CASSYKGLSTF. CDR3 sequence (DNA): TGTGCCAGCAGTTACAAGGGGCTTTCCACCTTC.

V is TRBV2 and J is TRBJ2-5; D is possibly TRBD1 (7 bases). V dropped 4 bases and J dropped 5 bases, with 14 bases sitting between them. CDR1 is SNHLY and CDR2 is FYNNEI in the germline V gene. This CDR3 contains 14 residues. The CDR3 loop reads CASSGEDRPETQYF. Written as DNA, the CDR3 is TGTGCCAGCAGTGGGGAGGACAGGCCGGAGACCCAGTACTTC.

The rearrangement links TRBV13 to TRBJ2-2; 8 bases fit TRBD2. The germline CDR1 and CDR2 sequences are PRHDT and FYEKMQ (reference sequence). J was trimmed by 4 bases and V by 1 base; bases with no gene match: 5. CDR3 length: 16 amino acids. The DNA of the CDR3 is TGTGCCAGCAGCTTAGACGGGAGGGCCCCCACCGGGGAGCTGTTTTTT. It encodes CASSLDGRAPTGELFF.

This clonotype has a handful of counts. The chain uses TRBV20-1 and TRBJ2-5, with D maybe TRBD1 (6 bases). CDR3 size: 11 residues. V gave up 5 bases and J gave up 7 bases, with 11 bases separating them. Germline-derived CDR1 and CDR2 are DFQATT and SNEGSKA (reference sequence). CDR3 sequence: CSALVGATQYF. The CDR3 coding sequence is TGCAGTGCTTTAGTGGGGGCGACCCAGTACTTC.

On this clonotype: Just one base apart from a much larger clone, this may be a read error. J is TRBJ1-5 and V is TRBV19, with 7 bases fitting TRBD1. Germline CDR1 is LNHDA and CDR2 is SQIVND (reference sequence). The CDR3 has 14 residues. CDR3: CASSIRGANQHQHF. In DNA, the CDR3 is TGTGCCAGTAGTATCAGGGGGGCCAATCAGCACCAGCATTTT. The full variable domain, completed using reference TRBV19 and TRBJ1-5, is DGGITQSPKYLFRKEGQNVTLSCEQNLNHDAMYWYRQDPGQGLRLIYYSQIVNDFQKGDIAEGYSVSREKKESFPLTVTSAQKNPTAFYLCASSIRGANQHQHFGDGTRLSIL.

V is TRBV10-3 and J is TRBJ2-7, with no clear D. Looked up from germline, CDR1 is ENHRY and CDR2 is SYGVKD. Trimming left V 11 bases short and J 6 bases short, with 11 bases between. The CDR3 sequence is 10 residues long. CDR3: CALGGAEQYF. In DNA form, the CDR3 reads TGTGCCCTGGGCGGTGCCGAGCAGTACTTC.